These 21 T cell receptor beta chains were all obtained from the same sample, sequenced in a study of blood T cell repertoires in COVID-19. Generated by immunoSEQ multiplex PCR, the TCRdb table keeps only in-frame clones and is missing some. The table records 20,000 to 25,000 clones, 70% to 90% of them present only once. Sequencing was carried out using peripheral blood. All receptors come from a woman of 80 years or more with active COVID-19.

The V gene is TRBV7-3, the J gene TRBJ2-6; D call uncertain. The CDR3 totals 15 residues. The germline gives CDR1 SGHTA, CDR2 FQGTGA. Deletions cut 2 bases from V and 0 bases from J, with 5 bases between. In nucleotides, the CDR3 is TGTGCCAGCAGCTTACTCCTCTCTGGGGCCAACGTCCTGACTTTC. Its protein product is CASSLLLSGANVLTF.

This sequence joins TRBV18 and TRBJ2-5; D might be TRBD1 (6 bases). The V end lost 0 bases, the J end lost 5 bases, and 10 bases lay between the germline ends. Germline V CDR1 and CDR2: KGHSH, LQKENI. The CDR3 has 14 amino acids. CDR3 in amino acids: CASSPPGAWETQYF. DNA of the CDR3: TGTGCCAGCTCACCACCGGGGGCTTGGGAGACCCAGTACTTC.

The chain joins TRBV30 to TRBJ2-5, with 8 bases identical to TRBD1. V gave up 8 bases and J gave up 4 bases; unmatched junction bases: 6. Germline V gene data show CDR1 as GTSNPN and CDR2 as SVGIG (reference sequence). This CDR3 has 12 amino acids. The CDR3 is CAGDRGGETQYF. In DNA form, the CDR3 reads TGTGCCGGCGACAGGGGCGGAGAGACCCAGTACTTC.

This clone was recorded only once. The J gene is TRBJ2-7, the V gene TRBV25-1; TRBD2 might be the D (5 bases). Trimming pared 3 bases from V and 0 bases from J, leaving 6 bases between. The germline gives CDR1 MGHDK, CDR2 SYGVNS. The CDR3 is 13 residues long. Written as DNA, the CDR3 is TGTGCCAGCAGTGATGGAGGCTCCTACGAGCAGTACTTC. This sequence encodes CASSDGGSYEQYF.

The chain links TRBV5-6 to TRBJ1-1; possible D gene TRBD1, 6 bases. The CDR3 loop spans 13 amino acids. From germline, CDR1 is SGHDT and CDR2 YYEEEE. The V and J ends lost 2 bases and 4 bases respectively, with 9 bases between them. The CDR3 reads CASSFGGATEAFF. The CDR3, as DNA: TGTGCCAGCAGCTTCGGGGGGGCCACTGAAGCTTTCTTT.

Written as DNA, the CDR3 is TGTGCCACCGGTAAACTAACCCGGGACAGGAAGTCCCACGAGCAGTACTTC. Its translation: CATGKLTRDRKSHEQYF. The chain links TRBV24-1 to TRBJ2-7, with TRBD1 identical over 8 bases. CDR3 length equals 17 residues. The V gene end was trimmed by 9 bases and the J gene end by 5 bases; junction bases not matched to a gene: 20. CDR1 KGHDR and CDR2 SFDVKD come from the germline V gene.

V gene TRBV7-9 combines with J gene TRBJ2-3; TRBD2 matches at 8 bases. Losses at the gene ends were 4 bases for V and 1 base for J; bases not matched to a gene: 4. CDR3 length equals 15 residues. Germline CDR1 reads SEHNR; CDR2 reads FQNEAQ (reference sequence). The CDR3 DNA sequence: TGTGCCAGCAGCTCCGGGACTAGTGGCACAGATACGCAGTATTTT. Translating it yields CASSSGTSGTDTQYF.

J is TRBJ1-2 and V is TRBV19, with 7 bases identical to TRBD1. CDR1 is LNHDA and CDR2 is SQIVND in the germline V gene (reference sequence). The CDR3 runs to 14 residues. Losses at the gene ends were 5 bases for V and 4 bases for J; bases not matched to a gene: 7. The CDR3 here is CASSLGTEVYGYTF. The CDR3 coding sequence is TGTGCCAGTAGTTTAGGGACAGAAGTCTATGGCTACACCTTC.

The V gene is TRBV6-5, the J gene TRBJ2-5, with D perhaps TRBD1 (5 bases). The germline V gene has CDR1 MNHEY and CDR2 SVGAGI. The V and J ends lost 5 bases and 9 bases respectively, with 16 bases between them. The CDR3 loop spans 13 amino acids. The CDR3 loop reads CASSPGQGNAQYF. CDR3 DNA sequence: TGTGCCAGCAGTCCCGGACAAGGGAATGCCCAGTACTTC.

The chain couples TRBV27 to TRBJ2-3; 7 nucleotides line up with TRBD2. J lost 1 base, V lost 5 bases, and 9 bases had no gene match. CDR1 MNHEY and CDR2 SMNVEV come from the germline V gene (reference sequence). CDR3 length: 16 residues. CDR3 nucleotides: TGTGCCAGCAGTCCCTCCGGGGGGACGGGCACAGATACGCAGTATTTT. Its translation is CASSPSGGTGTDTQYF.

The chain links TRBV2 to TRBJ2-1, with 8 bases fitting TRBD2. The ends lost 6 bases at V and 2 bases at J; junction bases unmatched: 3. CDR1 is SNHLY and CDR2 is FYNNEI in the germline V gene. The length of the CDR3 is 14 residues. The CDR3 reads CASRPGGAYNEQFF. CDR3 DNA: TGTGCCAGCAGACCCGGGGGGGCCTACAATGAGCAGTTCTTC.

The chain couples TRBV12-3 or TRBV12-4 to TRBJ2-2; D is uncertain. The V end lost 8 bases, the J end lost 5 bases, and 12 bases lay between the germline ends. The CDR3 runs 13 residues. The CDR3 bases are TGTGCCAGCGGCCCTACTAAAACCGGGGAGCTGTTTTTT. Translation gives CASGPTKTGELFF.

This chain joins TRBV5-1 and TRBJ2-7, with 7 bases identical to TRBD1. The CDR3 is 14 residues long. V lost 4 bases, J lost 1 base, and 5 bases stayed unmatched. The V gene's germline CDR1 is SGHRS and CDR2 YFSETQ. Here the CDR3 DNA reads TGCGCCAGCAGCCTCCGGGACAGATCCTACGAGCAGTACTTC. Residues: CASSLRDRSYEQYF.

The chain recombines TRBV3-1 (or the pseudogene TRBV3-2) with TRBJ2-6; no definite D call. Germline lookup yields CDR1 LGHDT and CDR2 YNNKEL (reference sequence). This CDR3 spans 14 amino acids. The V end was cut by 3 bases, the J end by 1 base, with 4 bases between. The CDR3 here is CASSQRSGANVLTF. DNA of the CDR3: TGTGCCAGCAGCCAGAGATCTGGGGCCAACGTCCTGACTTTC.

CDR3: CASSSGGYSNQPQHF. For the CDR3, the DNA is TGTGCCAGCAGCTCAGGGGGCTATAGCAATCAGCCCCAGCATTTT. The chain employs TRBV5-6 and TRBJ1-5; 8 nucleotides line up with TRBD1. The CDR3 has 15 residues. CDR1 and CDR2 from the germline V gene are SGHDT and YYEEEE. V lost 3 bases to trimming and J lost 0 bases; unmatched junction nucleotides: 2.

The genes are TRBV5-1 and TRBJ2-2; 7 bases map to TRBD2. With 3 bases clipped from V and 0 bases from J, the junction kept 5 bases outside the gene matches. This CDR3 is built from 16 residues. Germline values: CDR1 SGHRS, CDR2 YFSETQ. The CDR3 DNA follows: TGCGCCAGCAGCTACGGGACTACAGCGAACACCGGGGAGCTGTTTTTT. This codes for CASSYGTTANTGELFF.

This rearrangement joins TRBV9 to TRBJ1-1; 10 bases align to TRBD1. Germline V gene sequence: CDR1 SGDLS, CDR2 YYNGEE. CDR3 size: 15 residues. J gave up 4 bases and V 4 bases, and 7 bases lay outside the gene matches. The CDR3 loop reads CASSPRTGGGTEAFF. DNA for the CDR3: TGTGCCAGCAGCCCCCGGACAGGGGGTGGCACTGAAGCTTTCTTT.

The genes are TRBV5-1 and TRBJ1-1, with 9 positions matching TRBD1. V lost 4 bases to trimming and J lost 4 bases; unmatched junction nucleotides: 5. In germline, CDR1 is SGHRS, CDR2 YFSETQ. The CDR3 is 14 amino acids. Written as DNA, the CDR3 is TGCGCCAGCAGCGTTGACAGGGGGGGCACTGAAGCTTTCTTT. It encodes CASSVDRGGTEAFF.

This sequence joins TRBV3-1 (or the pseudogene TRBV3-2) and TRBJ1-5; 8 bases line up with TRBD1. Germline V gene data show CDR1 as LGHDT and CDR2 as YNNKEL (reference sequence). The CDR3 loop spans 18 amino acids. J gave up 6 bases and V 0 bases, and 13 bases lay outside the gene matches. The CDR3 loop is CASSQDLNKQGAVQPQHF. For the CDR3, the DNA is TGTGCCAGCAGCCAAGATCTAAACAAGCAGGGGGCCGTTCAGCCCCAGCATTTT.

The chain is built from TRBV29-1 and TRBJ1-2; 7 nucleotides line up with TRBD1. Looked up from germline, CDR1 is SQVTM and CDR2 is ANQGSEA. The CDR3 has 14 amino acids. The ends lost 7 bases at V and 1 base at J; junction bases unmatched: 9. CDR3 protein: CSADLGQDNYGYTF. As DNA, the CDR3 is TGCAGCGCCGATCTAGGACAGGATAACTATGGCTACACCTTC.

The CDR3 loop is CASSLDGLAGVTGELFF. The DNA of the CDR3 is TGTGCCAGCAGCTTAGACGGCTTGGCGGGGGTCACCGGGGAGCTGTTTTTT. The chain uses TRBV7-2 and TRBJ2-2, with TRBD2 matching 7 bases. The CDR3 loop spans 17 amino acids. V trimming: 1 base; J trimming: 4 bases; junction bases outside the gene matches: 9. CDR1 and CDR2 (germline): SGHTA, FQGNSA.